These 28 T cell receptor beta chains came from one sample sequenced in a study of beta chain features in type 1 diabetes. The study reverse transcribed the entire isolated RNA, so it sequenced expressed TCRB transcripts. Assay used: immunoSEQ multiplex PCR; TCRdb lists only in-frame clones, some missing. The sample consists of around 140,000 clones, about 10% of them appearing once. Sequenced sample: naive CD4+ T cells from blood. These receptors were taken from a man aged 18-30 years in good health.

The chain joins TRBV7-6 to TRBJ2-7; TRBD1 might be the D (7 bases). Germline V CDR1 and CDR2: SGHVS, FNYEAQ. The CDR3 spans 13 residues. Between the trimmed V and J ends, which lost 3 bases and 7 bases, there was a span of 13 bases. The CDR3, as DNA: TGTGCCAGCAGCTTCAGGGGGGCTGAGGAGCAGTACTTC. Translating it yields CASSFRGAEEQYF.

This clone was picked up a small number of times. V and J are TRBV5-5 and TRBJ2-4; 10 bases line up with TRBD1. This CDR3 region has 17 residues. Germline trimming cut 2 bases from V and 2 bases from J; bases unmatched to any gene: 7. Per germline, CDR1 SGHKS and CDR2 YYEKEE (reference sequence). The CDR3 sequence is CASSFSGTGVTKNIQYF. The CDR3 DNA is TGTGCCAGCAGCTTTTCCGGGACAGGGGTTACCAAAAACATTCAGTACTTC.

The rearrangement links TRBV25-1 to TRBJ2-1; no clear D gene. The CDR3 is made up of 12 amino acids. V was trimmed by 8 bases and J by 7 bases, leaving 12 bases between them. Germline assignment: CDR1 MGHDK and CDR2 SYGVNS. DNA of the CDR3: TGTGCCAGCGGAGAGGTCTCTAATGAGCAGTTCTTC. As protein: CASGEVSNEQFF.

The CDR3: CASSQTGTSGVYTQYF. CDR3 nucleotide sequence: TGTGCCAGCAGTCAAACCGGGACTAGCGGGGTTTATACGCAGTATTTT. The genes are TRBV28 and TRBJ2-3; 13 positions match TRBD2. CDR3 length: 16 residues. With V trimmed by 5 bases and J by 7 bases, 9 bases remained unmatched. The germline gives CDR1 MDHEN, CDR2 SYDVKM.

This clone has more than one count but fewer than ten. The rearrangement links TRBV5-1 to TRBJ2-2; 7 bases line up with TRBD1. V trimming: 3 bases; J trimming: 6 bases; junction bases outside the gene matches: 11. Germline loops: CDR1 SGHRS, CDR2 YFSETQ. CDR3 size: 16 residues. Written as DNA, the CDR3 is TGCGCCAGCAGCTATACGCGACAGGGAGTTCCCGGGGAGCTGTTTTTT. Translation: CASSYTRQGVPGELFF.

There are a few counts of this clone. J is TRBJ1-1 and V is TRBV6-5; the match to TRBD1 covers 8 bases. In germline, CDR1 is MNHEY, CDR2 SVGAGI. J lost 4 bases, V lost 2 bases, and 0 bases had no gene match. The CDR3 spans 13 residues. CDR3 sequence: CASSYGTGTEAFF. The CDR3, as DNA: TGTGCCAGCAGTTACGGGACAGGCACTGAAGCTTTCTTT.

This clone appeared many times. The rearrangement uses TRBV12-5 and TRBJ2-3; possible D gene TRBD2, 5 bases. Trimming took 5 bases from V and 6 from J, leaving 9 bases between them. The CDR3 extends over 12 amino acids. CDR1 is LGHNT, CDR2 FRNRAP, per germline. As DNA, the CDR3 is TGTGCTAGTGGTGGGAGTGGCGATACGCAGTATTTT. It translates to CASGGSGDTQYF. Supplemented by reference TRBV12-5 and TRBJ2-3, the full variable domain reads DARVTQTPRHKVTEMGQEVTMRCQPILGHNTVFWYRQTMMQGLELLAYFRNRAPLDDSGMPKDRFSAEMPDATLATLKIQPSEPRDSAVYFCASGGSGDTQYFGPGTRLTVL.

This clone came up a few times. This chain uses TRBV18 with TRBJ2-2; D remains unclear. The length of the CDR3 is 14 residues. V lost 3 bases and J lost 1, with 6 bases in between. Germline assignment: CDR1 KGHSH and CDR2 LQKENI. The CDR3 coding sequence is TGTGCCAGCTCACCCCCCAAGAACACCGGGGAGCTGTTTTTT. Protein: CASSPPKNTGELFF.

This clone was seen a few times. The rearrangement links TRBV29-1 to TRBJ2-7, with a tentative D call TRBD2 (7 bases). This CDR3 comprises 12 residues. V dropped 4 bases and J dropped 2 bases, with 9 bases sitting between them. Per germline, CDR1 SQVTM and CDR2 ANQGSEA. In DNA form, the CDR3 reads TGCAGCGTTGCGGGGGGCACCTACGAGCAGTACTTC. Its translation: CSVAGGTYEQYF.

The chain has TRBV6-5 and TRBJ1-1; D not resolved. Per germline, CDR1 MNHEY and CDR2 SVGAGI. The CDR3 runs to 13 residues. The V gene lost 4 bases and the J gene lost 1 base, with 7 bases spanning the gap. CDR3 protein: CASSSSKNTEAFF. The CDR3 DNA is TGTGCCAGCAGTTCGAGCAAGAACACTGAAGCTTTCTTT.

This clone was found a few times. This chain uses TRBV12-5 with TRBJ2-5; 8 bases align to TRBD1. V lost 1 base and J lost 7; bases outside the gene matches: 8. This CDR3 comprises 15 residues. The germline V gene encodes CDR1 LGHNT and CDR2 FRNRAP. In DNA, the CDR3 is TGTGCTAGTGGTTTGGAGGACAGGGAAGGAGGGACCCAGTACTTC. This gives the protein CASGLEDREGGTQYF.

Of note for this clone: The junction departs from the called germline gene at one end, perhaps through a read error. V gene TRBV7-9 combines with J gene TRBJ1-2, with D tentatively TRBD1 (6 bases). The CDR3 spans 16 residues. Germline V gives CDR1 SEHNR, CDR2 FQNEAQ (reference sequence). The CDR3 DNA follows: TGTGCCAGCAGTCCAAGCGGGGTGGGGGCCAGAGAAGGAAGGATCTTC. Amino acids: CASSPSGVGAREGRIF.

Only a few counts were recorded for this clone. The chain carries TRBV19 and TRBJ2-7, with TRBD1 identical over 7 bases. Germline CDR1 LNHDA, CDR2 SQIVND (reference sequence). V lost 5 bases, J lost 5 bases, and 12 bases stayed unmatched. This CDR3 spans 15 amino acids. The CDR3 nucleotides read TGTGCCAGTAGTGCTACCGGGACAGCAAATGACGAGCAGTACTTC. Its protein product is CASSATGTANDEQYF.

The V gene is TRBV7-8, the J gene TRBJ2-5; 10 positions match TRBD1. From germline, CDR1 is SGHVS and CDR2 FQNEAQ. CDR3 length: 14 residues. V dropped 5 bases and J dropped 6; count of bases not matched to a gene: 6. CDR3 residues: CASSARDRGQTQYF. CDR3 nucleotides: TGTGCCAGCAGCGCCAGGGACAGGGGCCAGACCCAGTACTTC.

This clone appeared a few times. V is TRBV30 and J is TRBJ2-7, with D perhaps matching TRBD1 (5 bases). Per germline, CDR1 GTSNPN and CDR2 SVGIG (reference sequence). Trimming shortened V by 0 bases and J by 5 bases, and 11 bases separated the two germline ends. The CDR3 length is 13 residues. CDR3 DNA sequence: TGTGCCTGGAGTGTTAAGGGGAACCACGAGCAGTACTTC. Its protein is CAWSVKGNHEQYF.

This chain uses TRBV19 with TRBJ1-5; TRBD1 might be the D (5 bases). V lost 9 bases to trimming and J lost 3 bases, with 15 bases between them. Germline values: CDR1 LNHDA, CDR2 SQIVND (reference sequence). The CDR3 sequence is 14 residues long. The DNA of the CDR3 is TGTGCCAGCCAGGGCAGGGCTTACAATCAGCCCCAGCATTTT. It translates to CASQGRAYNQPQHF.

In this sample, this clone turned up a few times. The chain uses TRBV7-9 and TRBJ1-2; weak D call: TRBD1 (5 bases). Trimming stripped 10 bases from V and 2 bases from J, with 14 bases between. From germline, CDR1 is SEHNR and CDR2 FQNEAQ (reference sequence). The CDR3 length is 13 residues. CDR3 amino acids: CATSGGDNYGYTF. CDR3 coding DNA: TGTGCCACCTCTGGGGGGGACAACTATGGCTACACCTTC.

This clone was observed a few times. CDR3 loop: CASSLGLNSGSYEQYF. The DNA of the CDR3 is TGTGCCAGCAGCCTTGGACTGAATAGTGGCTCCTACGAGCAGTACTTC. V usage is TRBV5-4 and J usage is TRBJ2-7, with a possible D match to TRBD2 (5 bases). Germline V gene data show CDR1 as SGHNT and CDR2 as YYREEE (reference sequence). The CDR3 spans 16 residues. V lost 4 bases and J lost 0, with 17 bases in between.

This clone was seen only a few times. This sequence joins TRBV5-6 and TRBJ1-6, with D possibly being TRBD1 (6 bases). The CDR3 consists of 15 residues. Germline V gives CDR1 SGHDT, CDR2 YYEEEE. The V gene lost 4 bases and the J gene lost 8 bases, with 16 bases spanning the gap. The CDR3, as DNA: TGTGCCAGCAGCGGAGGACCGGGGGGCGATTCACCCCTCCACTTT. It encodes CASSGGPGGDSPLHF. Combining the CDR3 with reference TRBV5-6 and TRBJ1-6 gives the whole variable domain DAGVTQSPTHLIKTRGQQVTLRCSPKSGHDTVSWYQQALGQGPQFIFQYYEEEERQRGNFPDRFSGHQFPNYSSELNVNALLLGDSALYLCASSGGPGGDSPLHFGNGTRLTVT.

This clone was recorded at least ten times. The chain links TRBV29-1 to TRBJ2-1; 8 positions agree with TRBD1. The germline V gene has CDR1 SQVTM and CDR2 ANQGSEA. The CDR3 covers 13 residues. Trimming removed 6 bases from V and 5 bases from J; junction bases left unmatched: 6. CDR3 bases: TGCAGCGTGACAGGGGTCGCCAACAATGAGCAGTTCTTC. This encodes CSVTGVANNEQFF.

This clone occurred a few times. This chain joins TRBV7-2 and TRBJ2-5; 10 bases agree with TRBD2. Germline loops: CDR1 SGHTA, CDR2 FQGNSA. CDR3 length: 15 amino acids. V shed 0 bases, J shed 5 bases, and the junction held 3 bases outside the gene matches. The CDR3 sequence: CASSLALAGWETQYF. The CDR3 nucleotides read TGTGCCAGCAGCTTAGCACTAGCGGGGTGGGAGACCCAGTACTTC.

The gene calls are TRBV27 and TRBJ1-2; TRBD1 aligns across 7 bases. Germline assignment: CDR1 MNHEY and CDR2 SMNVEV (reference sequence). CDR3 length: 13 amino acids. Trimming removed 2 bases from V and 7 bases from J; junction bases left unmatched: 4. This CDR3 is CASSLEGAGGYTF. DNA of the CDR3: TGTGCCAGCAGTTTAGAGGGGGCAGGTGGCTACACCTTC.

The rearrangement uses TRBV2 and TRBJ2-7; 10 bases are a match to TRBD2. Germline assignment: CDR1 SNHLY and CDR2 FYNNEI. V dropped 3 bases and J dropped 4; count of bases not matched to a gene: 6. The CDR3 has 15 amino acids. In DNA, the CDR3 is TGTGCCAGCAGTGACAGTAGCGGGGGGATGTACGAGCAGTACTTC. Encoded protein: CASSDSSGGMYEQYF.

This clone was recorded a few times. The chain joins TRBV7-9 to TRBJ1-2; no clear D gene. This CDR3 comprises 14 residues. V lost 5 bases, J lost 2 bases, and 12 bases lay in between. CDR1 and CDR2 from the germline V gene are SEHNR and FQNEAQ (reference sequence). CDR3 nucleotides: TGTGCCAGCAGCCCCGATACACACAACTATGGCTACACCTTC. This translates into CASSPDTHNYGYTF.

The CDR3 protein is CASSQDLVAGAYEQYF. The CDR3 DNA follows: TGCGCCAGCAGCCAAGATCTCGTAGCGGGGGCCTACGAGCAGTACTTC. The V and J genes are TRBV4-3 and TRBJ2-7, with 9 bases matching TRBD2. J was trimmed by 2 bases and V by 0 bases; bases with no gene match: 5. The CDR3 extends over 16 amino acids. The germline V gene encodes CDR1 LGHNA and CDR2 YSLEER.

The chain links TRBV5-6 to TRBJ2-3; perhaps TRBD2 as D (6 bases). The CDR3 is 12 residues long. V was pared by 7 bases and J by 0 bases, with 6 bases between. Per germline, CDR1 SGHDT and CDR2 YYEEEE. Written as DNA, the CDR3 is TGTGCCAGCGGGGGGAGCACAGATACGCAGTATTTT. Residues: CASGGSTDTQYF.

The V call is TRBV5-1, the J call TRBJ2-7; 9 nucleotides line up with TRBD1. CDR1 and CDR2 (germline): SGHRS, YFSETQ. CDR3 size: 14 residues. Trimming removed 2 bases from V and 2 bases from J; junction bases left unmatched: 2. The CDR3 protein is CASSFRQGAYEQYF. In nucleotides, the CDR3 is TGCGCCAGCAGCTTCCGACAGGGGGCCTACGAGCAGTACTTC.

This rearrangement joins TRBV4-1 to TRBJ2-7; 11 bases map to TRBD1. The CDR3 length is 14 residues. Germline CDR1 and CDR2: MGHRA and YSYEKL. V shed 4 bases and J 6 bases; nucleotides not matched to a gene: 5. The CDR3 bases are TGCGCCAGCAGCCCTACCGGGACAGGGGGCGAGCAGTACTTC. This sequence encodes CASSPTGTGGEQYF.